The source of this T cell receptor (beta chain) is a study of blood T cell repertoires in COVID-19. Libraries were prepared by immunoSEQ multiplex PCR; TCRdb keeps only in-frame clonotypes and omits some of them. This sample has about 200,000 clones, with more than 85% found just once. This CDR3 has 16 amino acids. Looked up from germline, CDR1 is MDHEN and CDR2 is SYDVKM. Trimming removed 2 bases from V and 2 bases from J, with 13 bases in between. The sequence was collected from a man in his 60s with acute or convalescent COVID-19. Sequencing used peripheral blood. The chain recombines TRBV28 with TRBJ1-5; D perhaps matches TRBD1 (5 bases). CDR3 coding DNA: TGTGCCAGCAGTTTAGGGCGCCGGGGGGGCAATCAGCCCCAGCATTTT. It yields the protein CASSLGRRGGNQPQHF.